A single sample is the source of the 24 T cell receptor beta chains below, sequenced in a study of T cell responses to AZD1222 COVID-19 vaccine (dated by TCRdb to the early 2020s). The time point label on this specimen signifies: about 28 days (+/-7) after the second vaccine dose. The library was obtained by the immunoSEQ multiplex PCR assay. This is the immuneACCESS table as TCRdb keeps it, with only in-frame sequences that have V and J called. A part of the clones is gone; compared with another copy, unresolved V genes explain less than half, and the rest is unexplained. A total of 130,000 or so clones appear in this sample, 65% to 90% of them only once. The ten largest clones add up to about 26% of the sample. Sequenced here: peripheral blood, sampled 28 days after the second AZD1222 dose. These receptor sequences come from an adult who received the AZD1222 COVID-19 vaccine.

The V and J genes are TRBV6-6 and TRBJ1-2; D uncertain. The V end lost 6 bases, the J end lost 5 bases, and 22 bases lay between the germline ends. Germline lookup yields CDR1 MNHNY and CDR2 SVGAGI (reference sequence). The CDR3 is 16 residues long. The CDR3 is CASRNGLRRSVYGYTF. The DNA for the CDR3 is TGTGCCAGCAGAAACGGCTTAAGGCGGTCGGTGTATGGCTACACCTTC.

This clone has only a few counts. The CDR3 region is CASSGSLTRAYGYTF. CDR3 nucleotides: TGTGCCAGCAGTGGAAGTCTGACAAGGGCCTATGGCTACACCTTC. V usage is TRBV2 and J usage is TRBJ1-2; no reliable D call. Germline values: CDR1 SNHLY, CDR2 FYNNEI. V was shortened by 4 bases and J by 4 bases, with 16 bases between the two germline ends. The CDR3 covers 15 residues.

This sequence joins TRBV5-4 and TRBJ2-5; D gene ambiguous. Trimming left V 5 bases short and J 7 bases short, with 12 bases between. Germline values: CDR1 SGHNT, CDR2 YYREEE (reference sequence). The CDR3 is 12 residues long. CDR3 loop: CASRAEVGTQYF. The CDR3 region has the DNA TGTGCCAGCAGAGCAGAAGTGGGGACCCAGTACTTC.

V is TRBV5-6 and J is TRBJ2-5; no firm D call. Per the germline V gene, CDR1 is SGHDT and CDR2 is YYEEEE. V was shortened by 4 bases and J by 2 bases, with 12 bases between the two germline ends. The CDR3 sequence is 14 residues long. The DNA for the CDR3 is TGTGCCAGCAGCCCACCGAGTTCGCAAGAGACCCAGTACTTC. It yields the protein CASSPPSSQETQYF.

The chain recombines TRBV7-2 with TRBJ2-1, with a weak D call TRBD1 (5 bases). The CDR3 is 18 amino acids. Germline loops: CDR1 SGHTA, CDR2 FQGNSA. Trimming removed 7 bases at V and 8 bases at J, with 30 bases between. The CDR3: CASTTGRVGIPGWHEQFF. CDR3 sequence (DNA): TGTGCCAGCACTACGGGCAGGGTAGGAATTCCTGGTTGGCATGAGCAGTTCTTC.

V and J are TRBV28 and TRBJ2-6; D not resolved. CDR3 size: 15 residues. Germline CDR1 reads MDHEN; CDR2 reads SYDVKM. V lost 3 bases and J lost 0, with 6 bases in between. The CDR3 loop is CASSFEHSGANVLTF. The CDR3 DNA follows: TGTGCCAGCAGTTTTGAGCACTCTGGGGCCAACGTCCTGACTTTC.

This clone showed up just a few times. The CDR3 sequence: CASSQGTGTAILPLHF. The CDR3 region has the DNA TGTGCCAGCAGCCAAGGGACCGGGACAGCCATCCTACCCCTCCACTTT. V gene TRBV14 combines with J gene TRBJ1-6; TRBD1 matches at 7 bases. The CDR3 is made up of 16 amino acids. The V segment lost 1 base and the J segment 12 bases; nucleotides outside the gene matches: 12. CDR1 and CDR2 (germline): SGHDN, FVKESK.

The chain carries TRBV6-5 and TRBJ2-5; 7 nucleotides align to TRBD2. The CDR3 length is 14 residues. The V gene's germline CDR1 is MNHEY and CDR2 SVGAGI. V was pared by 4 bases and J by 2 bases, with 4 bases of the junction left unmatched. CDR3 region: CASSFGGLQETQYF. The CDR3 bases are TGTGCCAGCAGTTTCGGGGGGTTGCAAGAGACCCAGTACTTC.

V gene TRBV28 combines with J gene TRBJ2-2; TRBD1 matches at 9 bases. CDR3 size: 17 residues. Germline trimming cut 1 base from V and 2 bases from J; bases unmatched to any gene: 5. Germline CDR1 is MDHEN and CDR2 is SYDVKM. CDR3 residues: CASSLYRGRANTGELFF. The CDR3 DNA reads TGTGCCAGCAGTTTATACAGGGGGCGCGCAAACACCGGGGAGCTGTTTTTT.

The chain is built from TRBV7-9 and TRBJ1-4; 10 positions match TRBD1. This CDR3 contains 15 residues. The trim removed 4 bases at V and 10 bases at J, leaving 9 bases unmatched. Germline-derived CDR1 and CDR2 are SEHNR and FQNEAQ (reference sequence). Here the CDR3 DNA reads TGTGCCAGCAGCTCGAACGACAGGGGGCTAGGAAAACTGTTTTTT. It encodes CASSSNDRGLGKLFF.

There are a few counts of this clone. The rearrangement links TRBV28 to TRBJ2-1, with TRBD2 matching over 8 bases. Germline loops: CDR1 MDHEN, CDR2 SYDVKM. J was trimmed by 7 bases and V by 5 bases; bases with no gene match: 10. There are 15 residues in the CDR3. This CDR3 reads CASSPGGGPVNEQFF. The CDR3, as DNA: TGTGCCAGCAGTCCCGGGGGGGGCCCAGTAAATGAGCAGTTCTTC.

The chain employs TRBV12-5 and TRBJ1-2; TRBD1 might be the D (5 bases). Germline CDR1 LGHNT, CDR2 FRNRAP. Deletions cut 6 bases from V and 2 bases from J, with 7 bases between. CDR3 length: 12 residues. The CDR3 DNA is TGTGCTAGTGGAGCAGGGAACTATGGCTACACCTTC. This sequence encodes CASGAGNYGYTF.

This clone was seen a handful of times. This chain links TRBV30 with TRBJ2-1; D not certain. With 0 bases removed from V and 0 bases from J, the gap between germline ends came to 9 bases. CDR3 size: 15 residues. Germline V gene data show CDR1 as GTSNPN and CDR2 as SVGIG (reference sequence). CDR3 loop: CAWSVLAVSYNEQFF. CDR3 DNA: TGTGCCTGGAGTGTATTGGCAGTCTCCTACAATGAGCAGTTCTTC.

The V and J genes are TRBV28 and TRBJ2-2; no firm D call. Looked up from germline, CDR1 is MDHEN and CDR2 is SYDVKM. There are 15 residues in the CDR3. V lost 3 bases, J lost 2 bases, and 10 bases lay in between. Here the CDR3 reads CASSLGKVNTGELFF. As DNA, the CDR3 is TGTGCCAGCAGTTTGGGAAAGGTTAACACCGGGGAGCTGTTTTTT.

As DNA, the CDR3 is TGTGCCAGCAGCCCCGGGGTCGTCTATGGCTACACCTTC. This gives the protein CASSPGVVYGYTF. The chain carries TRBV6-6 and TRBJ1-2, with D unclear. V was clipped by 6 bases and J by 4 bases, with 12 bases between them. The CDR3 runs 13 residues. Germline V gene sequence: CDR1 MNHNY, CDR2 SVGAGI (reference sequence).

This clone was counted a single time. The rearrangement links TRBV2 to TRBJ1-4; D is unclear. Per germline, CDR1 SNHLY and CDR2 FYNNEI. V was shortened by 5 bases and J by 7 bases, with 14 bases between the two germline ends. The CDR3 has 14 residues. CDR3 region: CASSIPGSLEKLFF. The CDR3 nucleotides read TGTGCCAGCAGTATCCCAGGTTCTCTTGAAAAACTGTTTTTT.

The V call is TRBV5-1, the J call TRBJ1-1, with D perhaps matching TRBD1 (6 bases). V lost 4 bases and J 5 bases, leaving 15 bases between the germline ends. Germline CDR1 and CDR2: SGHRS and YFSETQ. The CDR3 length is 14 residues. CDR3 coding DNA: TGCGCCAGCAGCCTCAACGGCAGGGGTACTGAAGCTTTCTTT. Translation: CASSLNGRGTEAFF.

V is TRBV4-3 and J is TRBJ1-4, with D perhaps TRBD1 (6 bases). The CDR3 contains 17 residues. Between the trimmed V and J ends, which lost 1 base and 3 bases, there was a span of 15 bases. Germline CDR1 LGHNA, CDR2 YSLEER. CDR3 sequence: CASSQVFPGAANEKLFF. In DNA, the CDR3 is TGCGCCAGCAGCCAAGTCTTTCCGGGGGCTGCTAATGAAAAACTGTTTTTT.

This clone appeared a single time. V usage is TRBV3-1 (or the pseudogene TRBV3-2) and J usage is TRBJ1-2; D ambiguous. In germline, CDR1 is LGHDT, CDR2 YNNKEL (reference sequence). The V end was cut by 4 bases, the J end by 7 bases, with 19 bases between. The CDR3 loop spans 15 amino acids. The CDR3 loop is CASSRTVSSFAGYTF. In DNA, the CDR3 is TGTGCCAGCAGCCGGACGGTATCGAGCTTCGCTGGCTACACCTTC.

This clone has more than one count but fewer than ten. The CDR3 spells CASSFNAQSGNTIYF. The CDR3 region has the DNA TGTGCCAGCAGCTTCAATGCACAATCTGGAAACACCATATATTTT. V gene TRBV7-9 combines with J gene TRBJ1-3; no definite D call. The germline V and J ends were trimmed by 3 bases and 1 base, with 10 bases remaining between them. Germline V CDR1 and CDR2: SEHNR, FQNEAQ (reference sequence). The CDR3 sequence is 15 residues long. The variable domain in full, completed from reference TRBV7-9 and TRBJ1-3, reads DTGVSQNPRHKITKRGQNVTFRCDPISEHNRLYWYRQTLGQGPEFLTYFQNEAQLEKSRLLSDRFSAERPKGSFSTLEIQRTEQGDSAMYLCASSFNAQSGNTIYFGEGSWLTVV.

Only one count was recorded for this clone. The CDR3 sequence is CASRAVQRNEKLFF. CDR3 in DNA: TGTGCCAGCAGGGCCGTCCAGCGTAATGAAAAACTGTTTTTT. This chain uses TRBV28 with TRBJ1-4; D is undetermined. This CDR3 is 14 amino acids long. Germline CDR1 and CDR2: MDHEN and SYDVKM. The V gene lost 6 bases and the J gene lost 4 bases, with 12 bases spanning the gap.

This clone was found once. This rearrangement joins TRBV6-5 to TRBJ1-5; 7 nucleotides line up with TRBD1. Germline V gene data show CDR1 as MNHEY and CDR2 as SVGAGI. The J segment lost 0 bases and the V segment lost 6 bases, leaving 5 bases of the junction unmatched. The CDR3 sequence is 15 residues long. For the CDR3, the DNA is TGTGCCAGCAGATTGGGACAGTATAGCAATCAGCCCCAGCATTTT. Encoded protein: CASRLGQYSNQPQHF.

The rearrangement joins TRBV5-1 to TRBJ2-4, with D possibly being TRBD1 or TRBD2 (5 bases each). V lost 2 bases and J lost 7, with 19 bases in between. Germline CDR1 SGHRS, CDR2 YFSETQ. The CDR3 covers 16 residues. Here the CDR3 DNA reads TGCGCCAGCAGCTTAGGCGCCGGTTGGGGGTCTAACATTCAGTACTTC. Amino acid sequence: CASSLGAGWGSNIQYF. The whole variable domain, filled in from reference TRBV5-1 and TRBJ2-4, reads KAGVTQTPRYLIKTRGQQVTLSCSPISGHRSVSWYQQTPGQGLQFLFEYFSETQRNKGNFPGRFSGRQFSNSRSEMNVSTLELGDSALYLCASSLGAGWGSNIQYFGAGTRLSVL.

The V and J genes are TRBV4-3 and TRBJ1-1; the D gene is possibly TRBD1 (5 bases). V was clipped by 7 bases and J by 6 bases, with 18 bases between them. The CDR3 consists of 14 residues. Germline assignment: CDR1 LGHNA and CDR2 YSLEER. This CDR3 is CASNNPGTAPEAFF. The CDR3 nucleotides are TGCGCCAGCAACAACCCCGGGACCGCGCCTGAAGCTTTCTTT.